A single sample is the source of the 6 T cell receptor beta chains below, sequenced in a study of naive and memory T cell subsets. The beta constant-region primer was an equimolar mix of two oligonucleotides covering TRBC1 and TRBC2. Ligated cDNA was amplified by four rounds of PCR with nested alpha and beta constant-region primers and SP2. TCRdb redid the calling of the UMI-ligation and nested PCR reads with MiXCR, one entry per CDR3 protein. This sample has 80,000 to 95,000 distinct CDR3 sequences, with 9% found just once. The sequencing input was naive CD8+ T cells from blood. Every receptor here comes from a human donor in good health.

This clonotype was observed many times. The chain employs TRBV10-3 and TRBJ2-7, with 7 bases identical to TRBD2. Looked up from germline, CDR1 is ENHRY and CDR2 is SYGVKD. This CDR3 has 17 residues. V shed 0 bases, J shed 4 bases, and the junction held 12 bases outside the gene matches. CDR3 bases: TGTGCCATCAGTGAGTCCGCGGCGGGAGTCAGTATTTACGAGCAGTACTTC. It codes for CAISESAAGVSIYEQYF.

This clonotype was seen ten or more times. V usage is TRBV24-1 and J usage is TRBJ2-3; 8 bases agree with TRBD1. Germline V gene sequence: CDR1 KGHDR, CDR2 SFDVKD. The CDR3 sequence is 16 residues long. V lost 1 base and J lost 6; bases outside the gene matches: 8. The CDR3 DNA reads TGTGCCACCAGTGATTTCCTTACGGGACAGGTGGATACGCAGTATTTT. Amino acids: CATSDFLTGQVDTQYF.

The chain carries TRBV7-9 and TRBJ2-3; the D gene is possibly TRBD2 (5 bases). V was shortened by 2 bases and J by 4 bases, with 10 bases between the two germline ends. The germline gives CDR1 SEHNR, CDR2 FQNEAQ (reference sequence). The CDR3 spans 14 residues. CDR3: CASSLRGLADTQYF. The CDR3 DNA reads TGTGCCAGCAGCTTACGCGGGTTAGCAGATACGCAGTATTTT.

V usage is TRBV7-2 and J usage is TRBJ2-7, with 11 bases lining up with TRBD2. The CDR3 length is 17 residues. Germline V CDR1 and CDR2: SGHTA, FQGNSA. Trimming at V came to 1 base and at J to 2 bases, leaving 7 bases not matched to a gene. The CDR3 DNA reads TGTGCCAGCAGCTTAGAATATGGGACTAGCGGAACCTACGAGCAGTACTTC. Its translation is CASSLEYGTSGTYEQYF.

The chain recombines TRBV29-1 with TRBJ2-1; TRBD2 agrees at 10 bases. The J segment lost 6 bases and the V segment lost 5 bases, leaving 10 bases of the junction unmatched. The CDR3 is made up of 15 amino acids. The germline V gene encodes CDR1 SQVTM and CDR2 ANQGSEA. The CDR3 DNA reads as TGCAGCGTTACCATACCGGGACTAGCGACCAATGAGCAGTTCTTC. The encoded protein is CSVTIPGLATNEQFF.

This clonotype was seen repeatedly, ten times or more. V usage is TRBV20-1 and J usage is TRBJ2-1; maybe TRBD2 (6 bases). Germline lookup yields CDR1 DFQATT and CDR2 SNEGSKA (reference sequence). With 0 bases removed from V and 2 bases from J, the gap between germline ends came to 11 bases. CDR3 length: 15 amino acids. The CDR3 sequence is CSARDSGLPYNEQFF. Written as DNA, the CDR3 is TGCAGTGCTAGAGATTCAGGACTACCCTACAATGAGCAGTTCTTC.